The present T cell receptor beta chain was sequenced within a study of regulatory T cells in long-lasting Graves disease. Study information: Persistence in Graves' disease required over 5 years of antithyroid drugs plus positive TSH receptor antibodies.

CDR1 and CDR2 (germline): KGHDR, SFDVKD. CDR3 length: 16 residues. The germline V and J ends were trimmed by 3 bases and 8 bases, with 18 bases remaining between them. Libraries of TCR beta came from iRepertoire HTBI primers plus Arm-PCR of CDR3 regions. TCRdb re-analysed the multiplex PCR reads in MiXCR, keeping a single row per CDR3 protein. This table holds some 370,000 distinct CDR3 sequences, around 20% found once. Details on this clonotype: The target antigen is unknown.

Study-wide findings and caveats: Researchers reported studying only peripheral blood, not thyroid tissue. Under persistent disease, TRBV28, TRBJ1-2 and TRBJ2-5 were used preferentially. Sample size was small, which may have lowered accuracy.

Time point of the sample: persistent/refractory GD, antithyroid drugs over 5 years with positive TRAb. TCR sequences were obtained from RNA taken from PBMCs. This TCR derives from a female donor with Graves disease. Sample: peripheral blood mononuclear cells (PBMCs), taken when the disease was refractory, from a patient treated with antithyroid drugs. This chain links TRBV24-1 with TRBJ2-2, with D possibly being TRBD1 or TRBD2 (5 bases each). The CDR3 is CATSDTGRLPMGELFF. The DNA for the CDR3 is TGTGCCACCAGTGATACGGGACGACTGCCCATGGGGGAGCTGTTTTTT.